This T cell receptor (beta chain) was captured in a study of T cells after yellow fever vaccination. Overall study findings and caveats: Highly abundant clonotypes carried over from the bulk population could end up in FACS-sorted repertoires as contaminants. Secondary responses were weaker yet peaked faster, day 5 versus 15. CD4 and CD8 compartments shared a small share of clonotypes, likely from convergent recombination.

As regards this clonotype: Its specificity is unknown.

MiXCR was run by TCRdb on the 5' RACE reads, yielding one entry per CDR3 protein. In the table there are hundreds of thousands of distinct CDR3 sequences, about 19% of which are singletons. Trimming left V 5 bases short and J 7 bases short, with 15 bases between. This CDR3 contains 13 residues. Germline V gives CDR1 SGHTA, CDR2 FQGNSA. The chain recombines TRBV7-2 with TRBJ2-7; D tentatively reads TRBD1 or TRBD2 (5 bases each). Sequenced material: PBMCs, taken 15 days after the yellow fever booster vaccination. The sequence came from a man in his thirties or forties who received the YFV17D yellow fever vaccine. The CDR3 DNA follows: TGTGCCAGCAGCCCCGAGGGGCAGCTAGAGCAGTACTTC. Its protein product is CASSPEGQLEQYF. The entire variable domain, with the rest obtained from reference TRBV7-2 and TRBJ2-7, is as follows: GAGVSQSPSNKVTEKGKDVELRCDPISGHTALYWYRQSLGQGLEFLIYFQGNSAPDKSGLPSDRFSAERTGGSVSTLTIQRTQQEDSAVYLCASSPEGQLEQYFGPGTRLTVT.